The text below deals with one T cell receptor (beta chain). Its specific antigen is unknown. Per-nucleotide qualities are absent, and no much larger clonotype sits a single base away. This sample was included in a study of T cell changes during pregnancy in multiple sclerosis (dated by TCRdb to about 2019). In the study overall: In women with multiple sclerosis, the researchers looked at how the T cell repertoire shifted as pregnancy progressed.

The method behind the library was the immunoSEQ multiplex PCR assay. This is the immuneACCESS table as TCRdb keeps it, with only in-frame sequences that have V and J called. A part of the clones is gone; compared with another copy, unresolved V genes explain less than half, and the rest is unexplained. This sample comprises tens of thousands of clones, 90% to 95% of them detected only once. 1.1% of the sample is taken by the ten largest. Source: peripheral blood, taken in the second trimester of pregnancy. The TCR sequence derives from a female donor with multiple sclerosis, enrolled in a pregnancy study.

The CDR3 corresponds to CASSLVGGSYNEQFF. The DNA sequence follows: TGTGCCAGCAGCTTAGTGGGGGGCTCCTACAATGAGCAGTTCTTC. Recombination joined TRBV7-2 with TRBJ2-1; a tentative D call is TRBD2 (6 bases match). V loses 1 base of germline sequence and J loses 0 bases, and the interval between the two ends is 7 bases. Taken from the germline V gene, the CDR1 and CDR2 loops are SGHTA and FQGNSA. Its CDR3 holds 15 amino acids, cysteine through phenylalanine. Just CDR3 DNA is preserved here, 45 bases in frame from base 1.